The rows below give T cell receptor beta chains drawn from one sample of a study of blood T cell repertoires in COVID-19. Data came from immunoSEQ multiplex PCR; TCRdb stores just in-frame clones and leaves some out. Among about 160,000 clones, 87% were seen once, and the ten largest hold 3% to 4.5%. Sequencing was performed on peripheral blood. The origin of the receptors is a woman aged 60-70 years who had recovered from COVID-19. Both conserved end residues are part of each CDR3. The D gene is left open where the match is weak. Some rows have no size entry. The others give once, few or many, or a class for an expanded clone.

CASSSRQPGRQPQHF,TGTGCCAGCAGTTCTCGACAGCCCGGGCGTCAGCCCCAGCATTTT,TRBJ1-5,.,.,TRBV6-5
CASQGANYGYTF,TGCGCCAGCCAGGGGGCCAACTATGGCTACACCTTC,TRBJ1-2,.,TRBD1,TRBV4-1
CASRLYPDQPQHF,TGTGCCAGCAGATTATACCCGGATCAGCCCCAGCATTTT,TRBJ1-5,many,.,TRBV27
CSVEERGNTDTQYF,TGCAGCGTTGAAGAGCGGGGGAACACAGATACGCAGTATTTT,TRBJ2-3,.,TRBD2,TRBV29-1
CASSPRQGSYEQYF,TGTGCCAGTAGTCCCCGACAGGGCTCCTACGAGCAGTACTTC,TRBJ2-7,.,TRBD1,TRBV19
CASSPRDSGNTIYF,TGTGCCAGCAGCCCGCGGGACAGCGGAAACACCATATATTTT,TRBJ1-3,few,TRBD1,TRBV3-1/TRBV3-2
CASSPPGQGDTQYF,TGCGCCAGCAGCCCCCCGGGACAAGGAGATACGCAGTATTTT,TRBJ2-3,.,.,TRBV5-1
CASSRQLAGTNNEQFF,TGTGCCAGCAGCCGGCAACTAGCGGGGACAAACAATGAGCAGTTCTTC,TRBJ2-1,.,TRBD2,TRBV4-2
CASSFQGALDAYNEQFF,TGCGCCAGCAGCTTCCAGGGGGCCCTTGACGCCTACAATGAGCAGTTCTTC,TRBJ2-1,.,TRBD1,TRBV5-1
CASSEAGQGYGYTF,TGTGCCAGCAGTGAAGCCGGACAGGGTTATGGCTACACCTTC,TRBJ1-2,.,TRBD1,TRBV6-1
CASSQDLIQGREQYF,TGTGCCAGCAGCCAAGATCTAATACAGGGACGGGAGCAGTACTTC,TRBJ2-7,.,.,TRBV3-1/TRBV3-2
CAWAGHAGNTIYF,TGTGCCTGGGCCGGACACGCGGGAAACACCATATATTTT,TRBJ1-3,.,.,TRBV30
CASSPWTSGGASDEQFF,TGTGCCAGCTCACCGTGGACTAGCGGGGGGGCCTCGGATGAGCAGTTCTTC,TRBJ2-1,.,TRBD2,TRBV18
CASSKQGSVLTF,TGCGCCAGCAGCAAACAGGGCTCCGTCCTGACTTTC,TRBJ2-6,.,.,TRBV4-1
CASSVRQPHNSPLHF,TGTGCCAGCAGCGTGAGACAGCCCCATAATTCACCCCTCCACTTT,TRBJ1-6,.,.,TRBV9
CASSTTHLGLTEGMNTEAFF,TGTGCCAGCAGTACCACCCACTTAGGGCTCACGGAGGGAATGAACACTGAAGCTTTCTTT,TRBJ1-1,.,.,TRBV28
CSVERGTGVGDTQYF,TGCAGCGTTGAACGCGGGACAGGGGTTGGAGATACGCAGTATTTT,TRBJ2-3,.,TRBD1,TRBV29-1
CASSPYRVEDYGYTF,TGTGCCAGCAGTCCATACAGGGTGGAGGACTATGGCTACACCTTC,TRBJ1-2,.,.,TRBV28
CASSGLTGGGRAFF,TGTGCCAGCAGCGGACTTACAGGGGGCGGCCGGGCTTTCTTT,TRBJ1-1,.,TRBD1,TRBV3-1/TRBV3-2
CASTALEGYTF,TGTGCCAGCACGGCCCTAGAGGGCTACACCTTC,TRBJ1-2,.,.,TRBV6-6
CASSLEGFGSRPETQYF,TGTGCCAGCAGCTTAGAGGGGTTTGGCTCACGGCCAGAGACCCAGTACTTC,TRBJ2-5,.,.,TRBV7-9
CASSSIAGAHNEQFF,TGTGCCAGCAGCTCCATAGCGGGGGCCCACAATGAGCAGTTCTTC,TRBJ2-1,.,TRBD2,TRBV9
CASSPTTGLAGAGRGQYF,TGTGCCAGCAGTCCTACCACCGGACTAGCGGGGGCCGGCCGTGGGCAGTATTTT,TRBJ2-3,few,TRBD2,TRBV27
CASSFRVSTDTQYF,TGTGCCAGCAGCTTCCGGGTGAGCACAGATACGCAGTATTTT,TRBJ2-3,.,.,TRBV6-5